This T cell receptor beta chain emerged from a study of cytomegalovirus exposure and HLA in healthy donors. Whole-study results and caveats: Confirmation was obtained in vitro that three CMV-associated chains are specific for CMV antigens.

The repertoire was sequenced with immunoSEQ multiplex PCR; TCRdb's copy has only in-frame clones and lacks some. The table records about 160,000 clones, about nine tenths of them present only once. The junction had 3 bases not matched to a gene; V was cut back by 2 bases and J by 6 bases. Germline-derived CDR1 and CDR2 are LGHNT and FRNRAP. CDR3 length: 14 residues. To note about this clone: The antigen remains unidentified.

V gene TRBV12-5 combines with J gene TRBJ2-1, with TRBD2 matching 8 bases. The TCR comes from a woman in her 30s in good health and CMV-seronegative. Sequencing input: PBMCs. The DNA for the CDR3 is TGTGCTAGTGGTTTGAGCGGGAGCTCCAATGAGCAGTTCTTC. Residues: CASGLSGSSNEQFF.